This entry features one T cell receptor beta chain sequence. Living in about two dozen US areas, the participants were between roughly 18 and 89 years of age. Participant reports of clinical history set cohort assignment. As handled by the study authors: The assay estimated nucleated cells by amplifying reference gene primers. Sequenced by immunoSEQ multiplex PCR; TCRdb stores in-frame clones only, minus some. V and J calls and clone size come straight from that table; D and trimming were deduced from the DNA. The table shows about 310,000 clones, with 87% occurring only once. The data stem from a study of blood T cell repertoires in COVID-19. CDR3 size: 16 residues. Per germline, CDR1 SNHLY and CDR2 FYNNEI. V gave up 7 bases and J gave up 0 bases, with 16 bases separating them.

The sequenced material came from PBMCs or T cells enriched from blood (not recorded which). This receptor was identified in a woman under 30 who had recovered from COVID-19. The chain has TRBV2 and TRBJ1-3; a weak D match, TRBD1 (5 bases). The CDR3: CASKGVGLSSGNTIYF. CDR3 sequence (DNA): TGTGCCAGCAAAGGGGTGGGGCTAAGCTCTGGAAACACCATATATTTT.